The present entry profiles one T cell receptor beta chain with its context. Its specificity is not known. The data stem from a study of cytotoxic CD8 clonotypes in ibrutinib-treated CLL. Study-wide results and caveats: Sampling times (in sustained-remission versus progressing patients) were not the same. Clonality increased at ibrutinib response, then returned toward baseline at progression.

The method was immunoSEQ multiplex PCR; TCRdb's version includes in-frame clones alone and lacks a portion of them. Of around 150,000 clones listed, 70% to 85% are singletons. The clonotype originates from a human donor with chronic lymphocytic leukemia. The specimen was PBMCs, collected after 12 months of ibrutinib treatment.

DNA of the CDR3: TGCAGCGTTCAAACCGTGACTGGGGCTGTTTATGGCTACACCTTC. Amino acid sequence: CSVQTVTGAVYGYTF. The chain has TRBV29-1 and TRBJ1-2, with D perhaps matching TRBD1 (5 bases). Germline values: CDR1 SQVTM, CDR2 ANQGSEA. V lost 5 bases and J 5 bases, leaving 21 bases between the germline ends. This CDR3 comprises 15 residues. Full variable domain (remainder filled in from reference TRBV29-1 and TRBJ1-2): SAVISQKPSRDICQRGTSLTIQCQVDSQVTMMFWYRQQPGQSLTLIATANQGSEATYESGFVIDKFPISRPNLTFSTLTVSNMSPEDSSIYLCSVQTVTGAVYGYTFGSGTRLTVV.